A selection of T cell receptor beta chains follows, all from one sample in a study of blood T cell repertoires in COVID-19. Produced via immunoSEQ multiplex PCR; TCRdb's table is partial and in-frame only. Of some 90,000 clones listed, roughly 80% are singletons. Sample: peripheral blood. The receptors derive from a man aged 60 to 75 with acute or convalescent COVID-19. Both conserved end residues are part of each CDR3. D genes are given only for firm matches. Size is stated for part of the rows, as once, few or many counts, or as a class when the clone is expanded.

D	size	V	J	CDR3	DNA
NA	once	TRBV29-1	TRBJ1-1	CSVESAGLGTEAFF	TGCAGCGTTGAATCGGCAGGGCTAGGTACTGAAGCTTTCTTT
NA	NA	TRBV7-2	TRBJ1-4	CASSLDRGGGEKLFF	TGTGCCAGCAGCTTAGATCGGGGGGGAGGAGAAAAACTGTTTTTT
NA	few	TRBV27	TRBJ1-5	CASSLSGLNQPQHF	TGTGCCAGCAGCCTATCGGGGTTGAATCAGCCCCAGCATTTT
NA	NA	TRBV7-9	TRBJ1-5	CASSLRQRNNQPQHF	TGTGCCAGCAGCTTAAGACAGAGAAACAATCAGCCCCAGCATTTT
NA	NA	TRBV19	TRBJ2-1	CASRPRVGIYNEQFF	TGTGCCAGTAGACCCAGGGTGGGTATCTACAATGAGCAGTTCTTC
TRBD2	NA	TRBV2	TRBJ2-5	CASNLGLAGTETQYF	TGTGCCAGCAATCTGGGACTAGCGGGAACGGAGACCCAGTACTTC
TRBD1	NA	TRBV24-1	TRBJ1-4	CATSPGQGYEKLFF	TGTGCCACCTCACCGGGACAGGGGTACGAAAAACTGTTTTTT
NA	NA	TRBV4-1	TRBJ1-3	CASSSTRTSGNTIYF	TGCGCCAGCAGCTCAACAAGAACCTCTGGAAACACCATATATTTT
NA	NA	TRBV30	TRBJ2-1	CAWRRAYNEQFF	TGTGCCTGGAGGAGAGCCTACAATGAGCAGTTCTTC
TRBD1	NA	TRBV25-1	TRBJ2-3	CASSATGGLTNTQYF	TGTGCCAGCAGTGCCACAGGGGGACTTACAAATACGCAGTATTTT
TRBD1	NA	TRBV7-2	TRBJ1-2	CASSPTTGWGYGYTF	TGTGCCAGCAGCCCTACGACAGGGTGGGGCTATGGCTACACCTTC
TRBD1	NA	TRBV12-3/TRBV12-4	TRBJ2-3	CASSRDRGDTQYF	TGTGCCAGCAGCCGGGACAGGGGAGATACGCAGTATTTT
TRBD1	once	TRBV10-3	TRBJ1-5	CAISTGTGDHNQPQHF	TGTGCCATCAGTACCGGGACAGGGGATCACAATCAGCCCCAGCATTTT
NA	NA	TRBV7-9	TRBJ1-2	CASSLVIVGSFGYTF	TGTGCCAGCAGCTTAGTAATAGTCGGGTCTTTTGGCTACACCTTC
NA	NA	TRBV5-1	TRBJ2-5	CASSLSGARETQYF	TGCGCCAGCAGCTTATCAGGGGCGAGGGAGACCCAGTACTTC
NA	few	TRBV28	TRBJ1-1	CASSWGVRKNTEAFF	TGTGCCAGCAGTTGGGGAGTCCGAAAGAACACTGAAGCTTTCTTT
TRBD2	NA	TRBV18	TRBJ2-5	CASSTIGRGQETQYF	TGTGCCAGCTCAACCATAGGGAGGGGACAAGAGACCCAGTACTTC
TRBD1	NA	TRBV11-2	TRBJ2-1	CASSLRRTMTGSGQFF	TGTGCCAGCAGCTTACGGAGAACTATGACAGGGTCTGGGCAGTTCTTC
NA	NA	TRBV25-1	TRBJ1-1	CASSEFGQWNTEAFF	TGTGCCAGCAGTGAATTTGGACAGTGGAACACTGAAGCTTTCTTT
TRBD2	NA	TRBV12-5	TRBJ2-1	CASASSPRGDEQFF	TGTGCTAGTGCCAGTTCGCCCCGGGGGGATGAGCAGTTCTTC
NA	few	TRBV10-1	TRBJ1-3	CASTGDSGNTIYF	TGCGCCAGCACCGGGGACTCTGGAAACACCATATATTTT
NA	NA	TRBV30	TRBJ1-4	CAWSRGKREKLFF	TGTGCCTGGAGCAGGGGAAAACGTGAAAAACTGTTTTTT
TRBD1	once	TRBV7-2	TRBJ1-2	CASSSQTGGGDGYTF	TGTGCCAGCAGCTCCCAGACAGGGGGAGGCGATGGCTACACCTTC
NA	NA	TRBV2	TRBJ2-2	CASSVYSTGELFF	TGTGCCAGCAGTGTGTACAGCACCGGGGAGCTGTTTTTT
TRBD2	NA	TRBV10-2	TRBJ2-3	CASRQRGGGVADTQYF	TGCGCCAGCAGGCAGCGGGGGGGAGGCGTAGCAGATACGCAGTATTTT
NA	NA	TRBV6-2/TRBV6-3	TRBJ1-2	CASSPEPDHRVRGYTF	TGTGCCAGCAGCCCCGAACCGGACCACAGGGTTCGGGGCTACACCTTC
NA	NA	TRBV19	TRBJ2-1	CASSWGAYNEQFF	TGTGCCAGTAGCTGGGGAGCCTACAATGAGCAGTTCTTC
NA	once	TRBV6-2/TRBV6-3	TRBJ1-4	CASSGGRPNEKLFF	TGTGCCAGCAGTGGCGGGCGGCCTAATGAAAAACTGTTTTTT
NA	NA	TRBV2	TRBJ1-2	CASSPKGDGNYGYTF	TGTGCCAGCAGCCCAAAGGGGGATGGAAACTATGGCTACACCTTC
TRBD1	once	TRBV6-2/TRBV6-3	TRBJ1-2	CASSRLGQTYGYTF	TGTGCCAGCAGTCGCCTGGGACAGACCTATGGCTACACCTTC
NA	NA	TRBV18	TRBJ2-1	CASSPLPAQGNEQFF	TGTGCCAGCTCACCTCTTCCCGCGCAGGGCAATGAGCAGTTCTTC
NA	NA	TRBV5-1	TRBJ2-7	CASSQGPRDSYEQYF	TGCGCCAGCAGCCAAGGGCCCAGGGACTCCTACGAGCAGTACTTC
TRBD1	NA	TRBV10-1	TRBJ1-2	CASSRDRVSGYTF	TGCGCCAGCAGCCGGGACAGGGTCTCTGGCTACACCTTC
NA	NA	TRBV30	TRBJ2-6	CAWSVRGIGSGANVLTF	TGTGCCTGGAGTGTACGGGGAATTGGCTCTGGGGCCAACGTCCTGACTTTC
NA	NA	TRBV20-1	TRBJ2-1	CSASLTPEGEQFF	TGCAGTGCTAGTCTGACCCCGGAGGGTGAGCAGTTCTTC
NA	NA	TRBV7-9	TRBJ2-5	CASSRWTTTGETQYF	TGTGCCAGCAGCCGATGGACGACTACCGGAGAGACCCAGTACTTC
NA	NA	TRBV29-1	TRBJ2-1	CSVEDGGTRKLEQFF	TGCAGCGTTGAAGATGGGGGGACTCGTAAGCTGGAGCAGTTCTTC
NA	NA	TRBV28	TRBJ1-2	CASSFGGYGYTF	TGTGCCAGCAGTTTCGGGGGGTATGGCTACACCTTC
NA	NA	TRBV28	TRBJ2-1	CASSPPSSYNEQFF	TGTGCCAGCAGTCCCCCCTCCTCCTACAATGAGCAGTTCTTC
NA	NA	TRBV27	TRBJ1-5	CASSTTGRRPQHF	TGTGCCAGCAGTACCACAGGGAGAAGGCCCCAGCATTTT
TRBD2	NA	TRBV27	TRBJ2-7	CASRITSGSGEQYF	TGTGCCAGCAGGATTACTAGCGGGAGTGGTGAGCAGTACTTC
NA	NA	TRBV19	TRBJ2-1	CASSVLQGISYNEQFF	TGTGCCAGTAGTGTCCTACAGGGAATCTCCTACAATGAGCAGTTCTTC
TRBD1	NA	TRBV9	TRBJ2-6	CASSAGLDLRDRSSGANVLTF	TGTGCCAGCAGCGCTGGGCTAGACCTACGGGACAGGAGTTCTGGGGCCAACGTCCTGACTTTC
NA	NA	TRBV11-3	TRBJ2-1	CASSAVKGLDNEQFF	TGTGCCAGCAGCGCAGTGAAGGGGTTGGACAATGAGCAGTTCTTC
NA	NA	TRBV7-8	TRBJ1-5	CASSLARSGYRGNQPQHF	TGTGCCAGCAGCTTAGCCAGATCAGGGTATAGGGGCAATCAGCCCCAGCATTTT
NA	NA	TRBV18	TRBJ1-5	CASSPRQVLLNQPQHF	TGTGCCAGCTCACCACGGCAGGTACTCCTCAATCAGCCCCAGCATTTT
NA	NA	TRBV28	TRBJ1-5	CASSKAGGTTQHF	TGTGCCAGCAGCAAAGCCGGGGGGACGACCCAGCATTTT
NA	NA	TRBV27	TRBJ1-6	CASSSRSGVSSYNSPLHF	TGTGCCAGCAGTTCGAGGTCGGGGGTTAGCTCCTATAATTCACCCCTCCACTTT
NA	NA	TRBV7-2	TRBJ2-7	CASSLTGSDSYEQYF	TGTGCCAGCAGCTTAACCGGCAGCGATTCCTACGAGCAGTACTTC
NA	NA	TRBV18	TRBJ1-3	CASSPMGASGNTIYF	TGTGCCAGCTCACCAATGGGGGCCTCTGGAAACACCATATATTTT
TRBD1	NA	TRBV28	TRBJ1-1	CASSRRQGNSVAEAFF	TGTGCCAGCAGTCGAAGACAGGGAAATTCAGTCGCTGAAGCTTTCTTT
TRBD1	few	TRBV28	TRBJ1-5	CASSYRGLQPQHF	TGTGCCAGCAGTTACAGGGGGCTTCAGCCCCAGCATTTT